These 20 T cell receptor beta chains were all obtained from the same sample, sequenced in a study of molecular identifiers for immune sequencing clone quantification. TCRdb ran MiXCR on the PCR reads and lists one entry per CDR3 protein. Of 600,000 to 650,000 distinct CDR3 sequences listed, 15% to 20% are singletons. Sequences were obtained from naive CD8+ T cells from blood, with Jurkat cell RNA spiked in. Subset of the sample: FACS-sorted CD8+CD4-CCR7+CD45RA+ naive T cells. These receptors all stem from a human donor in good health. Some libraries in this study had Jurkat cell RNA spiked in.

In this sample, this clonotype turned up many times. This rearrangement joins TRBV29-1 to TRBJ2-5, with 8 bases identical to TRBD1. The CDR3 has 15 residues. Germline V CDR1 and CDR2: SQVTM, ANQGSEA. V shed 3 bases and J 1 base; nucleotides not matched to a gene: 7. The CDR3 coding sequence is TGCAGCGTTGACGTGACAGGGGACCCCCAAGAGACCCAGTACTTC. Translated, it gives CSVDVTGDPQETQYF.

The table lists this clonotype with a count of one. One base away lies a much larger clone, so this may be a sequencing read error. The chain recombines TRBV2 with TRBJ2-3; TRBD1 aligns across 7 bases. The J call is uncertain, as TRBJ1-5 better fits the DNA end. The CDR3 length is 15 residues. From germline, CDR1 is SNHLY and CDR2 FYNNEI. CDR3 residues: CASRGGQLRTDTQHF. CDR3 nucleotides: TGTGCCAGCAGAGGGGGCCAACTCCGCACAGATACGCAGCATTTT.

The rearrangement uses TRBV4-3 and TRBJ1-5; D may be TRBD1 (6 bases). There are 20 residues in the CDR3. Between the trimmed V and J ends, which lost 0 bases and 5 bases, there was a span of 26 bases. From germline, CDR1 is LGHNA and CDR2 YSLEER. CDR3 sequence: CASSQERIQGNALIDQPQHF. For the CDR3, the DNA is TGCGCCAGCAGCCAAGAAAGGATACAGGGCAACGCCCTAATCGATCAGCCCCAGCATTTT.

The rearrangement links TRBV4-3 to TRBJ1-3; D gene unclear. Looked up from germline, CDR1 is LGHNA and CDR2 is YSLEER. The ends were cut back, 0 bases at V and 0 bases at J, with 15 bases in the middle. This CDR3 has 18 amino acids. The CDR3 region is CASSQDRWVTHSGNTIYF. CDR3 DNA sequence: TGCGCCAGCAGCCAAGATAGGTGGGTTACCCACTCTGGAAACACCATATATTTT.

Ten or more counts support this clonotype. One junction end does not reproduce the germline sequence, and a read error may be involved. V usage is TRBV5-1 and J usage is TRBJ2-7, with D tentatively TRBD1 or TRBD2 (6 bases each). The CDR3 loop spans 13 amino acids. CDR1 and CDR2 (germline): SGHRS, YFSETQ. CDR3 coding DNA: TGTGCCAGCAGTTTAGGGGGGAACTACGAGCAGTACTTC. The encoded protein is CASSLGGNYEQYF.

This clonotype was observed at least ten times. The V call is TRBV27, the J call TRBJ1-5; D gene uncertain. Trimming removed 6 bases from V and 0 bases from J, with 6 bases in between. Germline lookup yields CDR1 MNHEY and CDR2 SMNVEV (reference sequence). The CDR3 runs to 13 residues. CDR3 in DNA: TGTGCCAGCAGCCGTTATAGCAATCAGCCCCAGCATTTT. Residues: CASSRYSNQPQHF.

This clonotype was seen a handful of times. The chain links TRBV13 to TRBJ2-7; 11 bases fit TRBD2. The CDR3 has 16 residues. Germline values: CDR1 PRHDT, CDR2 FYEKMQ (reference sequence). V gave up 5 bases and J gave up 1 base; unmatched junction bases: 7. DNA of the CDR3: TGTGCCAGCAGCGAGACTAGCGGGATTTGGTCCTACGAGCAGTACTTC. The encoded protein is CASSETSGIWSYEQYF.

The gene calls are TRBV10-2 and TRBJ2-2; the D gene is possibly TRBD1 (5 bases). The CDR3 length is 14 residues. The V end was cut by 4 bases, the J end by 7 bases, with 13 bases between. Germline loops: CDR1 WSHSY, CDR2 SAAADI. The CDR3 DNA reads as TGCGCCAGCAGTGTAAGGGGATCGGTCGGGGAGCTGTTTTTT. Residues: CASSVRGSVGELFF.

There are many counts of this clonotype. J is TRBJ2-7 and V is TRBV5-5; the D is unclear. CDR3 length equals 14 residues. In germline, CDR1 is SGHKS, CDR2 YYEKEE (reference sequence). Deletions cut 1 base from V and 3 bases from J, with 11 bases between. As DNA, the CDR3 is TGTGCCAGCAGCTTGTACGGGCCTATCTACGAGCAGTACTTC. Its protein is CASSLYGPIYEQYF. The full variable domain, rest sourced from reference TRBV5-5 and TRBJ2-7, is DAGVTQSPTHLIKTRGQQVTLRCSPISGHKSVSWYQQVLGQGPQFIFQYYEKEERGRGNFPDRFSARQFPNYSSELNVNALLLGDSALYLCASSLYGPIYEQYFGPGTRLTVT.

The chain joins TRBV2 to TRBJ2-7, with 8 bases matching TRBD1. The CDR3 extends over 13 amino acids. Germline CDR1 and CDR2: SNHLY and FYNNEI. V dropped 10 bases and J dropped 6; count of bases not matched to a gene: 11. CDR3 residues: CANSDREYREQYF. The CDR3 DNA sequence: TGTGCCAATTCGGACAGGGAATACCGCGAGCAGTACTTC.

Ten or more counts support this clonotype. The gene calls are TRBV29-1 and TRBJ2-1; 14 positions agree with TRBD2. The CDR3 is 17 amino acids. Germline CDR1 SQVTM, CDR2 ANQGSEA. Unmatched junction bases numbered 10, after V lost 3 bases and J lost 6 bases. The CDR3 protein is CSVEGGLAGGPPNEQFF. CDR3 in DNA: TGCAGCGTTGAGGGCGGACTAGCGGGAGGTCCCCCCAATGAGCAGTTCTTC.

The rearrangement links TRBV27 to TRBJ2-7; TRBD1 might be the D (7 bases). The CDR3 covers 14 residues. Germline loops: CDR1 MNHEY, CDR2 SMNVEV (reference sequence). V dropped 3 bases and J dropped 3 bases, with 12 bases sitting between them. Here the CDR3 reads CASSFAGGLYEQYF. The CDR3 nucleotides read TGTGCCAGCAGTTTTGCAGGGGGGCTCTACGAGCAGTACTTC.

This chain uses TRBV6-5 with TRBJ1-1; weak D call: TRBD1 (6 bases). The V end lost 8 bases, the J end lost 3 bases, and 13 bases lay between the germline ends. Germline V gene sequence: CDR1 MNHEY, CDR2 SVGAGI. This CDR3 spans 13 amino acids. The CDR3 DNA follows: TGTGCCAGCGGGGCAGGGGTGTACACTGAAGCTTTCTTT. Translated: CASGAGVYTEAFF.

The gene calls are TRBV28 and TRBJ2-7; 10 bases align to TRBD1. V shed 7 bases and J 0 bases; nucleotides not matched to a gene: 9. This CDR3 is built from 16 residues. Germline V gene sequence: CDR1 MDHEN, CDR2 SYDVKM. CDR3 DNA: TGTGCCAGCAATACCCCCCGGGACAGGGGCTCCTACGAGCAGTACTTC. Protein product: CASNTPRDRGSYEQYF.

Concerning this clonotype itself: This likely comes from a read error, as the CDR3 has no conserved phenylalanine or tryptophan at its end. The DNA of the CDR3 is TGCGCCAGCAGCCAAGATTTCAGGGGAGAGACCCAGTACTCC. Its protein product is CASSQDFRGETQYS. The chain is built from TRBV4-3 and TRBJ2-5; a possible D gene is TRBD1 (6 bases). Between the trimmed V and J ends, which lost 0 bases and 4 bases, there was a span of 9 bases. This CDR3 is built from 14 residues. Looked up from germline, CDR1 is LGHNA and CDR2 is YSLEER.

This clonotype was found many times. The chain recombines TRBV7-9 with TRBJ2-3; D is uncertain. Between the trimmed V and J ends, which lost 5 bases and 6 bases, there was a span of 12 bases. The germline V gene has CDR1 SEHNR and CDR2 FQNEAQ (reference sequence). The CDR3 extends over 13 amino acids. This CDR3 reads CASSPFPSDTQYF. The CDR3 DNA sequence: TGTGCCAGCAGCCCGTTCCCTTCGGATACGCAGTATTTT.

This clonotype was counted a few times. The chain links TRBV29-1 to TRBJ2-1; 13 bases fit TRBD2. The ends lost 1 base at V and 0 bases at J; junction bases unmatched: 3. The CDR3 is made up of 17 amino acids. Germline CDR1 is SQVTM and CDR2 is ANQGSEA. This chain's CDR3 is CSVEVLAGGLSYNEQFF. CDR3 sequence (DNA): TGCAGCGTTGAAGTACTAGCGGGGGGGCTCTCCTACAATGAGCAGTTCTTC.

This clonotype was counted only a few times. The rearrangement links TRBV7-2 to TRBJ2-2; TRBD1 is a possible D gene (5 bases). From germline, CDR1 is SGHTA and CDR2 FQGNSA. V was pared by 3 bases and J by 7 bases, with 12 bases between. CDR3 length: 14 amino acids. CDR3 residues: CASSFLRGGGELFF. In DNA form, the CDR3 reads TGTGCCAGCAGCTTCTTAAGGGGCGGCGGGGAGCTGTTTTTT.

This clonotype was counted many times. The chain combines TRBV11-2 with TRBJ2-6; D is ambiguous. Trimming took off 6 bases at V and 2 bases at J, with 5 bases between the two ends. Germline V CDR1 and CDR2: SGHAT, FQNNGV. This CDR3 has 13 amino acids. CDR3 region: CASSSAGANVLTF. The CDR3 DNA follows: TGTGCCAGCAGTTCGGCTGGGGCCAACGTCCTGACTTTC.

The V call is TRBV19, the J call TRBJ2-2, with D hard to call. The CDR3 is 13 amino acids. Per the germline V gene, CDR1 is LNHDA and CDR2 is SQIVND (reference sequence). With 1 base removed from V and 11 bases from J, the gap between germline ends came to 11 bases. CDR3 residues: CASSIVWHDELFF. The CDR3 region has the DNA TGTGCCAGTAGTATAGTTTGGCATGATGAGCTGTTTTTT.